Given below is one TCR beta chain in context. Authors' processing steps: The assay estimated nucleated cells by amplifying reference gene primers. Profiled with immunoSEQ multiplex PCR; TCRdb holds only in-frame clones, not every one. V and J calls and clone size are those listed in that table; D and trimming were worked out from the DNA. The table has roughly 90,000 clones, over 75% seen once; the top ten hold approximately 3%. The source of the sample is a study of blood T cell repertoires in COVID-19. Whole-study context: Samples taken during acute and convalescent COVID-19 were collected in the United States, Italy and Spain. Sources were T cells, B-cell-depleted T cells, or PBMCs; the material itself was cDNA or gDNA.

Trimming stripped 2 bases from V and 13 bases from J, with 9 bases between. Germline V gene data show CDR1 as MDHEN and CDR2 as SYDVKM. This CDR3 is built from 11 residues. The TCR comes from an elderly woman with COVID-19, enrolled during active disease. This chain connects TRBV28 to TRBJ2-1; D might be TRBD2 (6 bases). The material sequenced was peripheral blood. CDR3 amino acids: CASSLTSFQFF. As DNA, the CDR3 is TGTGCCAGCAGTTTAACTAGCTTTCAGTTCTTC.